The 18 T cell receptor beta chains presented below share a single source sample, sequenced in a study of beta chain features in type 1 diabetes. The sequenced template was cDNA made from the entire isolated RNA. The assay was immunoSEQ multiplex PCR, and TCRdb's table has in-frame clones only and misses some. The repertoire holds about 390,000 clones, around 10% seen once, with about 0.6% in the top ten. Antigen specificity for these receptors is unknown. Whole-study results and caveats: Shorter TCRB CDR3s, moderately but significantly so, were found in Type 1 diabetes patients in all four CD4+ subsets.

Material for sequencing was central memory CD4+ T cells from blood. These receptor sequences come from a man aged 25-45 years with type 1 diabetes.

The V gene is TRBV10-2, the J gene TRBJ2-3; weak D call: TRBD2 (5 bases). CDR1 and CDR2 from the germline V gene are WSHSY and SAAADI. CDR3 length: 14 residues. The ends were cut back, 2 bases at V and 6 bases at J, with 12 bases in the middle. The CDR3 sequence: CASSEPRTGDTQYF. In DNA, the CDR3 is TGCGCCAGCAGTGAGCCCCGGACGGGGGATACGCAGTATTTT.

This rearrangement joins TRBV5-1 to TRBJ1-1; tentative D call: TRBD1 (6 bases). The CDR3 sequence is 13 residues long. Germline-derived CDR1 and CDR2 are SGHRS and YFSETQ. Deletions cut 1 base from V and 4 bases from J, with 8 bases between. The CDR3 bases are TGCGCCAGCAGCTTGACAGGGTTCACTGAAGCTTTCTTT. Translation: CASSLTGFTEAFF.

This clone was seen only a few times. V and J are TRBV19 and TRBJ2-7; the D gene is possibly TRBD1 (6 bases). Trimming removed 5 bases at V and 4 bases at J, with 24 bases between. The CDR3 covers 17 residues. Germline CDR1 LNHDA, CDR2 SQIVND (reference sequence). CDR3 amino acids: CASSGVFVQGMYYEQYF. DNA for the CDR3: TGTGCCAGTAGTGGGGTGTTCGTACAGGGTATGTATTACGAGCAGTACTTC.

This clone was picked up a small number of times. V is TRBV15 and J is TRBJ2-1; D gene ambiguous. The CDR3 has 14 residues. Germline V gene data show CDR1 as LNHNV and CDR2 as YYDKDF (reference sequence). The V and J ends lost 0 bases and 6 bases respectively, with 9 bases between them. CDR3 nucleotide sequence: TGTGCCACCAGCAGAGATCCAGCAAGCAATGAGCAGTTCTTC. Protein product: CATSRDPASNEQFF.

The table lists this clone with a few counts. The chain carries TRBV11-2 and TRBJ2-3; D not certain. CDR3 size: 14 residues. Trimming shortened V by 7 bases and J by 5 bases, and 16 bases separated the two germline ends. Germline lookup yields CDR1 SGHAT and CDR2 FQNNGV. The CDR3 nucleotides are TGTGCCAGCACCGCTGGGGTTTATCAAGATACGCAGTATTTT. Protein product: CASTAGVYQDTQYF.

The chain combines TRBV5-1 with TRBJ2-2; 7 nucleotides line up with TRBD1. With 4 bases clipped from V and 2 bases from J, the junction kept 8 bases outside the gene matches. Per germline, CDR1 SGHRS and CDR2 YFSETQ. This CDR3 contains 16 residues. CDR3 nucleotide sequence: TGCGCCAGCAGCCTTCAGACAGGGTCCAACACCGGGGAGCTGTTTTTT. This sequence encodes CASSLQTGSNTGELFF.

The V call is TRBV30, the J call TRBJ1-1; no reliable D call. Trimming left V 2 bases short and J 8 bases short, with 12 bases between. Germline CDR1 reads GTSNPN; CDR2 reads SVGIG (reference sequence). The CDR3 spans 12 residues. The CDR3 DNA reads TGTGCCTGGAGTCCCGGACCGAGGGAAGCTTTCTTT. Its translation: CAWSPGPREAFF.

The V and J genes are TRBV29-1 and TRBJ2-7; 9 bases match TRBD1. The V gene's germline CDR1 is SQVTM and CDR2 ANQGSEA. The trim removed 6 bases at V and 0 bases at J, leaving 15 bases unmatched. The CDR3 covers 17 residues. The CDR3 spells CSVRKAAGTGNSYEQYF. CDR3 bases: TGCAGCGTCCGCAAAGCAGCCGGGACAGGGAACTCCTACGAGCAGTACTTC.

This clone has at least ten counts. The gene calls are TRBV11-1 and TRBJ2-1, with D hard to call. Germline assignment: CDR1 SGHAT and CDR2 FQDESV (reference sequence). CDR3 size: 15 residues. Trimming removed 0 bases from V and 1 base from J, with 7 bases in between. The DNA for the CDR3 is TGTGCCAGCAGCTTAGCGTCTAGTTCCTACAATGAGCAGTTCTTC. Amino acids: CASSLASSSYNEQFF.

This rearrangement joins TRBV10-1 to TRBJ1-1; D unclear. The CDR3 extends over 12 amino acids. The germline V gene encodes CDR1 WNHNN and CDR2 SYGVQD (reference sequence). Trimming removed 3 bases from V and 1 base from J, with 3 bases in between. Here the CDR3 reads CASSDPNTEAFF. The CDR3 bases are TGCGCCAGCAGTGACCCGAACACTGAAGCTTTCTTT.

This chain connects TRBV6-6 to TRBJ2-1; D perhaps matches TRBD2 (6 bases). Germline V gene lookup returns CDR1 MNHNY and CDR2 SVGAGI (reference sequence). This CDR3 contains 14 residues. Trimming pared 5 bases from V and 7 bases from J, leaving 15 bases between. The CDR3 nucleotides read TGTGCCAGCAGTGCGTATATAGCGGAGAATGAGCAGTTCTTC. This sequence encodes CASSAYIAENEQFF.

This clone has a handful of counts. The chain is built from TRBV18 and TRBJ2-1, with D possibly matching TRBD1 (6 bases). Trimming cost V 3 bases and J 4 bases, with 10 bases left between them. This CDR3 region has 14 residues. Germline values: CDR1 KGHSH, CDR2 LQKENI. The CDR3 sequence is CASSPGTLYNEQFF. DNA of the CDR3: TGTGCCAGCTCACCCGGGACACTTTACAATGAGCAGTTCTTC.

The CDR3 is CASRAADSGANVLTF. In nucleotides, the CDR3 is TGTGCCAGCAGGGCCGCGGACTCTGGGGCCAACGTCCTGACTTTC. The genes are TRBV6-1 and TRBJ2-6; the D is unclear. Germline V lookup: CDR1 MNHNS, CDR2 SASEGT. Trimming took off 6 bases at V and 0 bases at J, with 9 bases between the two ends. The CDR3 spans 15 residues.

The J gene is TRBJ2-1, the V gene TRBV7-2, with 9 bases identical to TRBD1. The germline V gene encodes CDR1 SGHTA and CDR2 FQGNSA. Trimming cost V 3 bases and J 8 bases; bases outside gene matches: 11. The CDR3 has 16 residues. CDR3 DNA: TGTGCCAGCAGCTTCCAAGGAACAGGGGGCTTGCATGAGCAGTTCTTC. Residues: CASSFQGTGGLHEQFF. The full variable domain, completed using reference TRBV7-2 and TRBJ2-1, is GAGVSQSPSNKVTEKGKDVELRCDPISGHTALYWYRQSLGQGLEFLIYFQGNSAPDKSGLPSDRFSAERTGGSVSTLTIQRTQQEDSAVYLCASSFQGTGGLHEQFFGPGTRLTVL.

The chain carries TRBV7-6 and TRBJ1-5; D is uncertain. This CDR3 contains 14 residues. The germline V and J ends were trimmed by 0 bases and 9 bases, with 12 bases remaining between them. The V gene's germline CDR1 is SGHVS and CDR2 FNYEAQ. The CDR3 coding sequence is TGTGCCAGCAGCTTAGCAGAGGCTGCGGGGCCCCAGCATTTT. The encoded protein is CASSLAEAAGPQHF.

This clone was counted between two and nine times. Written as DNA, the CDR3 is TGTGCCAGCAGCCCTAACAGGGCAGGCGCTTTCTTT. Amino acids: CASSPNRAGAFF. The rearrangement uses TRBV14 and TRBJ1-1; D is perhaps TRBD1 (6 bases). The germline V gene encodes CDR1 SGHDN and CDR2 FVKESK. CDR3 length equals 12 residues. V was trimmed by 4 bases and J by 11 bases, leaving 14 bases between them. Using reference TRBV14 and TRBJ1-1 for the parts outside the CDR3, the full variable domain is EAGVTQFPSHSVIEKGQTVTLRCDPISGHDNLYWYRRVMGKEIKFLLHFVKESKQDESGMPNNRFLAERTGGTYSTLKVQPAELEDSGVYFCASSPNRAGAFFGQGTRLTVV.

The DNA for the CDR3 is TGCGCCAGCAGCTTGGAAGCAGGGCGAGAGACCCAGTACTTC. It codes for CASSLEAGRETQYF. This sequence joins TRBV5-1 and TRBJ2-5, with D possibly being TRBD1 (5 bases). The CDR3 extends over 14 amino acids. Germline CDR1 is SGHRS and CDR2 is YFSETQ. V was pared by 0 bases and J by 4 bases, with 10 bases between.

The sample holds a few counts of this clone. This CDR3 is CASSQELADSYNEQFF. The CDR3 DNA follows: TGTGCCAGCAGCCAAGAACTAGCCGACTCCTACAATGAGCAGTTCTTC. This sequence joins TRBV4-2 and TRBJ2-1; D possibly corresponds to TRBD2 (6 bases). From germline, CDR1 is LGHNA and CDR2 YNFKEQ. This CDR3 comprises 16 residues. V was clipped by 0 bases and J by 0 bases, with 9 bases between them.